These 21 T cell receptor beta chains share one sample of origin, sequenced in a study of human T cells and chemical hapten exposure. TCRdb redid the calling of the RACE reads with MiXCR, one entry per CDR3 protein. The repertoire has some 64,000 distinct CDR3 sequences, around 10% of them found once; the top ten carry approximately 2.4%. Time point here: patch test 3, about 24 weeks after DPC sensitization. Indicated treatment: therapeutic diphenylcyclopropenone sensitization with weekly scalp DPC. The sample in question was whole blood, obtained in connection with sensitization to the hapten diphenylcyclopropenone (DPC). All receptors come from a young woman with alopecia areata. Some clones in this sample may be carry-over from other donors' samples.

This chain links TRBV20-1 with TRBJ2-3; D is unresolved. The germline V gene encodes CDR1 DFQATT and CDR2 SNEGSKA (reference sequence). V was clipped by 7 bases and J by 5 bases, with 10 bases between them. The CDR3 has 11 residues. The CDR3 nucleotides read TGCAGTGTTGTTTACGGAGATACGCAGTATTTT. This encodes CSVVYGDTQYF.

This clonotype showed up just a few times. V is TRBV6-6 and J is TRBJ1-5; no clear D gene. In germline, CDR1 is MNHNY, CDR2 SVGAGI (reference sequence). V was trimmed by 0 bases and J by 0 bases, leaving 12 bases between them. CDR3 size: 17 residues. DNA of the CDR3: TGTGCCAGCAGTTACTCGGTACAGAGGATTAGCAATCAGCCCCAGCATTTT. Its translation is CASSYSVQRISNQPQHF.

The genes are TRBV9 and TRBJ2-5, with D possibly matching TRBD2 (5 bases). CDR3 length: 15 residues. In germline, CDR1 is SGDLS, CDR2 YYNGEE. Trimming stripped 0 bases from V and 1 base from J, with 10 bases between. CDR3 DNA sequence: TGTGCCAGCAGCGTAGCGCCCAGCGGCCAAGAGACCCAGTACTTC. Its translation: CASSVAPSGQETQYF.

This clonotype was seen a few times. The chain links TRBV18 to TRBJ1-5, with D perhaps matching TRBD1 (5 bases). V shed 2 bases and J shed 6 bases, with 17 bases lying between them. The CDR3 consists of 16 residues. Germline CDR1 and CDR2: KGHSH and LQKENI. The CDR3 reads CASSPNPQGLSQPQHF. The CDR3 DNA follows: TGTGCCAGCTCACCAAATCCGCAGGGATTGAGTCAGCCCCAGCATTTT.

This clonotype came up many times. This rearrangement joins TRBV12-5 to TRBJ1-4; D is possibly TRBD1 (5 bases). Trimming stripped 4 bases from V and 4 bases from J, with 10 bases between. This CDR3 comprises 14 residues. Germline V CDR1 and CDR2: LGHNT, FRNRAP. The CDR3 protein is CASGSQGGNEKLFF. CDR3 DNA sequence: TGTGCTAGTGGTTCTCAGGGAGGTAATGAAAAACTGTTTTTT.

The CDR3 region is CAVGSDTQYF. The CDR3 bases are TGTGCTGTGGGGTCAGATACGCAGTATTTT. V usage is TRBV28 and J usage is TRBJ2-3; D not resolved. CDR3 size: 10 residues. Germline V lookup: CDR1 MDHEN, CDR2 SYDVKM.

The rearrangement uses TRBV6-1 and TRBJ1-1; D gene unclear. Germline V lookup: CDR1 MNHNS, CDR2 SASEGT. V lost 0 bases, J lost 4 bases, and 6 bases lay in between. This CDR3 spans 13 amino acids. The CDR3 DNA reads as TGTGCCAGCAGTGAAGCAGGGCCCACTGAAGCTTTCTTT. Amino acids: CASSEAGPTEAFF.

The sample holds a few counts of this clonotype. The chain carries TRBV5-6 and TRBJ2-1, with 11 bases identical to TRBD2. Germline CDR1 and CDR2: SGHDT and YYEEEE. The CDR3 consists of 13 residues. This CDR3 reads CELAGGPGDEQFF. Written as DNA, the CDR3 is TGTGAATTAGCGGGAGGGCCTGGGGATGAGCAGTTCTTC. Full variable domain (remainder filled in from reference TRBV5-6 and TRBJ2-1): DAGVTQSPTHLIKTRGQQVTLRCSPKSGHDTVSWYQQALGQGPQFIFQYYEEEERQRGNFPDRFSGHQFPNYSSELNVNALLLGDSALYLCELAGGPGDEQFFGPGTRLTVL.

In this sample, this clonotype turned up a few times. The chain links TRBV4-2 to TRBJ1-4; D gene unclear. Per the germline V gene, CDR1 is LGHNA and CDR2 is YNFKEQ. CDR3 length equals 18 residues. V lost 0 bases to trimming and J lost 0 bases, with 14 bases between them. The CDR3 DNA is TGTGCCAGCAGCCAAGAGGGATTGCAGGCTACAACTAATGAAAAACTGTTTTTT. Its translation: CASSQEGLQATTNEKLFF.

This clonotype was counted ten times or more. This chain uses TRBV10-3 with TRBJ1-6; no firm D call. Germline V lookup: CDR1 ENHRY, CDR2 SYGVKD. Between the trimmed V and J ends, which lost 11 bases and 7 bases, there was a span of 18 bases. CDR3 length: 14 amino acids. CDR3 residues: CAVSGGVGNSPLHF. DNA for the CDR3: TGTGCCGTCTCAGGTGGAGTGGGGAATTCACCCCTCCACTTT.

This clonotype was detected only a few times. This chain joins TRBV7-2 and TRBJ2-2; D gene unclear. V lost 3 bases, J lost 4 bases, and 9 bases lay in between. The germline CDR1 and CDR2 sequences are SGHTA and FQGNSA. CDR3 length equals 14 residues. The CDR3 nucleotides read TGTGCCAGCAGCTTGTCTTTCAGCACCGGGGAGCTGTTTTTT. Encoded protein: CASSLSFSTGELFF. The full variable domain, its missing parts supplied by reference TRBV7-2 and TRBJ2-2, is GAGVSQSPSNKVTEKGKDVELRCDPISGHTALYWYRQSLGQGLEFLIYFQGNSAPDKSGLPSDRFSAERTGGSVSTLTIQRTQQEDSAVYLCASSLSFSTGELFFGEGSRLTVL.

The table lists this clonotype with many counts. V gene TRBV18 combines with J gene TRBJ2-7; no definite D call. Germline V gene sequence: CDR1 KGHSH, CDR2 LQKENI. The CDR3 has 17 residues. Deletions cut 6 bases from V and 7 bases from J, with 28 bases between. CDR3 loop: CASSLKTPVDGFGEQYF. CDR3 nucleotides: TGTGCCAGCTCTCTCAAAACCCCGGTGGACGGGTTTGGAGAGCAGTACTTC.

The rearrangement links TRBV28 to TRBJ1-6, with no clear D. The V end lost 3 bases, the J end lost 8 bases, and 8 bases lay between the germline ends. Germline CDR1 is MDHEN and CDR2 is SYDVKM. This CDR3 is 13 amino acids long. CDR3 sequence: CASSFSRDSPLHF. DNA for the CDR3: TGTGCCAGCAGTTTCAGCCGAGATTCACCCCTCCACTTT.

This clonotype was counted many times. This sequence joins TRBV7-2 and TRBJ1-5; D possibly corresponds to TRBD1 (6 bases). This CDR3 is built from 15 residues. Per the germline V gene, CDR1 is SGHTA and CDR2 is FQGNSA. The V and J ends lost 1 base and 1 base respectively, with 8 bases between them. CDR3: CASSLVQGSNQPQHF. As DNA, the CDR3 is TGTGCCAGCAGCTTAGTACAGGGCAGCAATCAGCCCCAGCATTTT.

This sequence joins TRBV7-2 and TRBJ2-1, with D hard to call. This CDR3 spans 13 amino acids. Looked up from germline, CDR1 is SGHTA and CDR2 is FQGNSA. V lost 5 bases and J 3 bases, leaving 8 bases between the germline ends. CDR3 DNA sequence: TGTGCCAGCAGCCCCCAATACTACAATGAGCAGTTCTTC. Amino acid sequence: CASSPQYYNEQFF.

This clonotype was found a few times. The chain combines TRBV7-2 with TRBJ2-7; 9 bases are shared with TRBD1. Trimming cost V 5 bases and J 7 bases; bases outside gene matches: 9. CDR1 and CDR2 (germline): SGHTA, FQGNSA. This CDR3 has 14 residues. The CDR3 region is CASSRPGQGPEQYF. CDR3 DNA: TGTGCCAGCAGCCGACCGGGACAGGGTCCAGAGCAGTACTTC.

This clonotype was seen repeatedly, ten times or more. This chain joins TRBV5-1 and TRBJ2-3, with 7 bases fitting TRBD2. The V segment lost 2 bases and the J segment 0 bases; nucleotides outside the gene matches: 6. The germline CDR1 and CDR2 sequences are SGHRS and YFSETQ. This CDR3 comprises 16 residues. DNA of the CDR3: TGCGCCAGCAGCTTCGAGCCTAGCGGTAGCACAGATACGCAGTATTTT. This translates into CASSFEPSGSTDTQYF.

There are a few counts of this clonotype. This chain uses TRBV5-1 with TRBJ2-2; the match to TRBD2 covers 7 bases. The CDR3 is made up of 18 amino acids. With V trimmed by 4 bases and J by 0 bases, 12 bases remained unmatched. Looked up from germline, CDR1 is SGHRS and CDR2 is YFSETQ. The CDR3 loop reads CASSRIGRGSTNTGELFF. The CDR3 DNA is TGCGCCAGCAGCCGTATTGGGCGGGGGTCCACGAACACCGGGGAGCTGTTTTTT.

The chain joins TRBV28 to TRBJ1-1; TRBD1 matches 7 bases. CDR1 is MDHEN and CDR2 is SYDVKM in the germline V gene. V trimming: 6 bases; J trimming: 6 bases; junction bases outside the gene matches: 4. This CDR3 has 12 amino acids. DNA of the CDR3: TGTGCCAGCAGCTCAGACAGGGCTGAAGCTTTCTTT. Amino acid sequence: CASSSDRAEAFF. Looking up the rest from reference TRBV28 and TRBJ1-1 gives the full variable domain: DVKVTQSSRYLVKRTGEKVFLECVQDMDHENMFWYRQDPGLGLRLIYFSYDVKMKEKGDIPEGYSVSREKKERFSLILESASTNQTSMYLCASSSDRAEAFFGQGTRLTVV.

This clonotype showed up many times. The gene calls are TRBV5-1 and TRBJ2-7; D ambiguous. This CDR3 is 12 amino acids long. Trimming removed 3 bases at V and 0 bases at J, with 4 bases between. The V gene's germline CDR1 is SGHRS and CDR2 YFSETQ. Here the CDR3 reads CASSSSSYEQYF. The CDR3 coding sequence is TGCGCCAGCAGCTCCTCCTCCTACGAGCAGTACTTC.

J is TRBJ1-1 and V is TRBV28; 7 bases align to TRBD1. With V trimmed by 7 bases and J by 4 bases, 9 bases remained unmatched. The CDR3 extends over 14 amino acids. From germline, CDR1 is MDHEN and CDR2 SYDVKM. The CDR3 nucleotides read TGTGCCAGCACCGTTTCTCCAGGGGGCACTGAAGCTTTCTTT. As protein: CASTVSPGGTEAFF.